This record looks at one T cell receptor (beta chain) sequence and its context. Its target is unknown. These data originate in a study of monozygotic twins with inflammatory bowel disease. Findings and limits, study-wide: Lower sharing of clonotypes with other individuals was seen in IBD patients than in healthy twins. This was most marked in patients showing signs of disease activity.

TCRdb reprocessed the 5' RACE reads and reports one entry per CDR3 protein, with no DNA. Its table records over 110,000 distinct CDR3 sequences. The sequencing input was blood. The origin of this receptor is a human donor with ulcerative colitis or Crohn's disease, or a healthy co-twin of an affected twin (not recorded which).

The CDR3 protein is CASSLVGGALNEQFF. The chain uses TRBV5-1 and TRBJ2-1; TCRdb gives TRBD2 as the D gene, but with no DNA this cannot be confirmed. Germline V gene lookup returns CDR1 SGHRS and CDR2 YFSETQ. The length of the CDR3 is 15 residues.